A selection of T cell receptor beta chains follows, all from one sample in a study of shared clonotypes between healthy human individuals. Produced via immunoSEQ multiplex PCR; TCRdb's table is partial and in-frame only. The sample records about 2.1 million clones, over 85% being singletons. Sequencing was performed on naive CD8+ T cells from PBMCs. The source of these receptors is a man in his late teens or twenties in good health. Some clones in this sample may be carry-over from other donors' samples. The conserved cysteine and the conserved F or W are not part of the CDR3 here. Clone size is given for some rows only: seen once, a few or many times, or a class if the clone is expanded.

TRBV7-3	NA	TRBJ2-5	ASSRTSGRRETQY
TRBV5-1	NA	TRBJ2-1	ASMEGHNEQF
TRBV11-2	NA	TRBJ2-1	ASSFSAGAGNEQF
TRBV18	NA	TRBJ1-1	ASSPPGGPPTEAF
TRBV7-9	NA	TRBJ2-7	ASSSRRTSYEQY
TRBV7-3	NA	TRBJ1-5	ASSLTGGSNQPQH
TRBV27	NA	TRBJ2-7	ASSLQGRYYEQY
TRBV27	NA	TRBJ2-7	ASSLGDYRKTANEQY
TRBV10-2	NA	TRBJ2-3	ASDQLGGRGTDTQY
TRBV14	once	TRBJ2-6	ASSSRKGQARSSGANVLT
TRBV18	NA	TRBJ1-1	ASSPSGNAEAF
TRBV7-2	NA	TRBJ2-7	ASVQTSGAAYEQY
TRBV9	NA	TRBJ1-3	ASSPTGYDRARSWGNTIY
TRBV15	once	TRBJ2-7	ATSRVARSDEQY